The clone carrying this T cell receptor (beta chain) has just a few counts. Its antigen is unknown. Rearranged V-D-J TRB sequences were amplified with a mixed TRB-A/B primer pool. TCRdb processed the multiplex PCR reads anew with MiXCR; each CDR3 protein has one entry. The table has roughly 5,600 distinct CDR3 sequences, roughly a quarter seen once. The template was genomic DNA from peripheral blood, not RNA. CDR3 length: 16 residues. Trimming cost V 8 bases and J 10 bases, with 24 bases left between them. Germline V gene sequence: CDR1 MNHNS, CDR2 SASEGT. The entry originates in a study of T cell repertoires in aging, cancer and after chemotherapy. Study as a whole: Donors were grouped into six age bands spanning 30 or younger through 70 or older. Patients with glioblastoma brain tumors were sampled before and after temozolomide-based therapy. Study-wide points: These repertoire data do not allow conclusions about immunological memory after chemotherapy.

The sequenced material came from blood. This TCR was recovered from a human donor with a solid tumor. The rearrangement joins TRBV6-1 to TRBJ1-6; D possibly corresponds to TRBD1 (5 bases). The CDR3 region has the DNA TGTGCCAGCGCACGAGACCCGGGACCGGGGAACTCACCCCTCCACTTT. Translation: CASARDPGPGNSPLHF.